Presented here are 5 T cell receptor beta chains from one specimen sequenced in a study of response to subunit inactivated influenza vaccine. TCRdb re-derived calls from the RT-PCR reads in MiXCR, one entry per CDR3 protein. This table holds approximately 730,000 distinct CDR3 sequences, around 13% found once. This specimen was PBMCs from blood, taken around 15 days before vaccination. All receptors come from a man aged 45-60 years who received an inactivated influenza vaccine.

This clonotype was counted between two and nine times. As DNA, the CDR3 is TGCAGTGCTAGTAGCGGGGCCAGCACAGATACGCAGTATTTT. The encoded protein is CSASSGASTDTQYF. The chain carries TRBV20-1 and TRBJ2-3, with 8 positions matching TRBD2. Germline V gene data show CDR1 as DFQATT and CDR2 as SNEGSKA (reference sequence). This CDR3 has 14 residues. Trimming took 3 bases from V and 0 from J; bases not matched to a gene: 2.

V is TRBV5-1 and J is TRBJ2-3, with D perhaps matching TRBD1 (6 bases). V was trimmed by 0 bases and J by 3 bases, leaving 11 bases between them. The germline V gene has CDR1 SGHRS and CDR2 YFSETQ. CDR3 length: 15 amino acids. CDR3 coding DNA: TGCGCCAGCAGCTTGGTTTCGAGGGGGACAGATACGCAGTATTTT. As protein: CASSLVSRGTDTQYF.

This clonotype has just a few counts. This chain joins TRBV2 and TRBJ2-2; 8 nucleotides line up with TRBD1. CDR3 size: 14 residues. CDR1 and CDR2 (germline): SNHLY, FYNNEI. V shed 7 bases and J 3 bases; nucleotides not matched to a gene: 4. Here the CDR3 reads CASIGQGHTGELFF. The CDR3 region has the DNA TGTGCCAGCATAGGACAGGGCCACACCGGGGAGCTGTTTTTT.

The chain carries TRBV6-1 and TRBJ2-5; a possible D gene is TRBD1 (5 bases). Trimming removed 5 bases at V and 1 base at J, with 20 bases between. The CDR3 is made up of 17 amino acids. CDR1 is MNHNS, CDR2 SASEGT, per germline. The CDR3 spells CASSPKRQRRSQETQYF. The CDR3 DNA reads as TGTGCCAGCAGTCCTAAGAGACAGCGAAGATCCCAAGAGACCCAGTACTTC.

CDR3: CASTPGGGEQYF. The CDR3 region has the DNA TGCGCCAGCACCCCAGGGGGCGGCGAGCAGTACTTC. The genes are TRBV5-1 and TRBJ2-7; 8 nucleotides agree with TRBD1. Germline V gene sequence: CDR1 SGHRS, CDR2 YFSETQ. The CDR3 extends over 12 amino acids. V lost 6 bases, J lost 6 bases, and 5 bases stayed unmatched. The whole variable domain, filled in from reference TRBV5-1 and TRBJ2-7, reads KAGVTQTPRYLIKTRGQQVTLSCSPISGHRSVSWYQQTPGQGLQFLFEYFSETQRNKGNFPGRFSGRQFSNSRSEMNVSTLELGDSALYLCASTPGGGEQYFGPGTRLTVT.